This TCR beta chain originates from a study of shared clonotypes between healthy human individuals (TCRdb year 2020). Regarding the research as a whole: The cohort comprised a couple of women and a few men aged 18 to 49 years. For each donor, CD4 naive and CD4 memory were each run on three plates, CD8 naive on two plates, and CD8 memory on one plate. Blood TCR repertoires of five healthy adults were deeply sequenced to estimate repertoire size and the extent of clonotype sharing between individuals. To increase sequencing depth and limit assay-specific biases, TCR repertoire library preparation and sequencing were carried out by different laboratories using diverse techniques. Each donor's leukapheresis produced roughly between roughly 0.94 and 9.5 billion PBMCs. The paper as a whole reports these results and caveats: Incomplete sequencing was indicated by rarefaction of sorted-subset datasets, despite the large sequencing depth. Approximately 5% of naive CD4, 3.5% of naive CD8, 2.3% of memory CD4, and approximately 0.4% of memory CD8 clonotypes were shared across a handful of donors. Naive subsets generally had larger estimated clonotype richness than memory subsets. Pairwise subsampling led to the expectation that sequencing depth would affect the degree of clonotype sharing among donors. The genetic and exposure-history diversity represented was limited by the small number of donors. Compared with non-shared clonotypes, clonotypes shared by all four sorted-subset donors had higher generation probabilities. Sampling was restricted to blood, and TCR repertoires in tissues likely differ from the TCR repertoires found in blood.

CDR1 is given as MNHEY and CDR2 as SVGAGI, both from the germline V gene. From the cysteine through the phenylalanine, the CDR3 covers 15 amino acids. Only CDR3 DNA remains: 45 bases, in frame from the first base. The germline V end is reduced by 2 bases and the J end by 4 bases; junction bases left unmatched: 7. Comments on this clone: Its antigen remains unidentified. Base qualities are not provided; no much larger clone lies one nucleotide away.

CD8 naive samples were CD45RO-negative cells positively selected for CCR7, giving a CD45RA+CCR7+ population that excluded TemRA cells. Donors were healthy HIV-negative adults with no recently reported acute infections or vaccinations. Only Caucasian adults living in Nashville, Tennessee, USA were represented among the donors. Blood was collected by leukapheresis, and PBMCs were isolated by Ficoll-Histopaque density gradient centrifugation and then cryopreserved in liquid nitrogen vapor phase. Purity and quantity of every magnetically sorted T cell population were checked by analytical flow cytometry. Each sorted fraction had its genomic DNA isolated and then quantified by UV absorbance on a Nanodrop 2000c. Using the deep immunoSEQ assay, multiplex PCR amplified TCR CDR3 regions from genomic DNA. Extracted genomic DNA from each cell subset was distributed evenly across all wells of several immunoSEQ 96-well plates, and each plate was treated as a replicate. For sorted subsets, each replicate PCR was loaded with around 200 ng genomic DNA, equivalent to 30,000 or so T cell genomes. Purified libraries were measured with a Qubit 3.0 fluorometer, size-checked on a Bioanalyzer 2100, and measured again with the KAPA Library Quantification kit. A separate single-read 150-cycle Illumina NextSeq 550 flow cell was used to sequence each immunoSEQ 96-well plate. From the authors' description of their analysis: Because the immunoSEQ output held only junctional sequences and lacked quality scores, the filtering could not match the filtering applied to full-length reads. To assign V/J genes and CDR3, sequences were annotated using PyIR, a Python wrapper for IgBLAST v1.9, with IMGT germline references. Reads were removed for weak V/J assignments (E-value above 1e-6), missing CDR3, stop codons, out-of-frame junctions, or ambiguous translated residues. V3J clonotypes were defined as sequences sharing the same inferred V gene, J gene, and CDR3 amino acid sequence. The percentage overlap between two repertoires was calculated by dividing the number of shared unique clonotypes by the size of the smaller repertoire. Repertoire richness was assessed with RTK rarefaction, the Chao1 estimator, and Recon v2.1 estimates of unobserved clonotypes. OLGA was used to compute generation probabilities for all TCRbeta clonotypes that the gDNA method yielded from a few donors. The source is immuneACCESS, and TCRdb retained only in-frame sequences with V and J called. Part of the clones is not carried over; for the studies checked, unresolved V genes explain less than half of this, and the remainder is unexplained. The V and J calls and clone size were taken over from that table, and D and trimming were inferred from the DNA. This sample lists about 2.1 million clones; 93% were detected once. The top ten constitute under 2% of the sample.

The sequence was obtained from a man younger than 35 in good health. Some clones in this sample may be carry-over from other donors' samples. Sample: naive CD8+ T cells from PBMCs. This specimen's cell subset or site label, interpreted: CD45RA+CCR7+. The chain employs TRBV6-5 and TRBJ2-7; 8 junctional bases match TRBD2. This receptor carries the CDR3 CASSYRGGRWYEQYF. The DNA is TGTGCCAGCAGTTACCGTGGCGGGAGGTGGTACGAGCAGTACTTC.